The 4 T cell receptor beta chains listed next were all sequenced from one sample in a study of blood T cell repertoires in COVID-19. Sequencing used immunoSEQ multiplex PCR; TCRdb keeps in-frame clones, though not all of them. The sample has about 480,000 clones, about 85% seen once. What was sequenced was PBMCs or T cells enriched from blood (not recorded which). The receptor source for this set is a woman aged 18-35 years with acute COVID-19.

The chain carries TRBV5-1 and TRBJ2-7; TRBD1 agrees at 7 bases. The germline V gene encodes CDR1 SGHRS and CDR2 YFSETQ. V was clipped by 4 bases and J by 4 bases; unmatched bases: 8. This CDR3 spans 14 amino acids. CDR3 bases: TGCGCCAGCAGCCCACAGGACAGGCGGTACGAGCAGTACTTC. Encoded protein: CASSPQDRRYEQYF.

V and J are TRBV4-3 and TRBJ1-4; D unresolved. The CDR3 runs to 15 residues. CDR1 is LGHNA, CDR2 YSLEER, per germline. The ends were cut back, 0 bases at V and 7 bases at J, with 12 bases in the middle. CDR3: CASSQEYSSGEKLFF. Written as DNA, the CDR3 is TGCGCCAGCAGCCAAGAGTACAGTAGTGGTGAAAAACTGTTTTTT.

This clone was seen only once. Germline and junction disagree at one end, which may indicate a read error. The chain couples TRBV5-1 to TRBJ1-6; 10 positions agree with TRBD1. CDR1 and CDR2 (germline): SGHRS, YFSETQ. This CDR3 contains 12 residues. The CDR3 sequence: CASSSDRGTLCF. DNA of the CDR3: TGCGCCAGCAGCTCGGACAGGGGGACCTTGTGCTTT.

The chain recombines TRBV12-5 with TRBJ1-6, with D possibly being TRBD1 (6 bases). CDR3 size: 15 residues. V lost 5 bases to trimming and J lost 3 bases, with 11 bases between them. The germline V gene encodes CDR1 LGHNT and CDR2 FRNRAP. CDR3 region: CASGNRDNYNSPLHF. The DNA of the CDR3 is TGTGCTAGTGGTAACCGGGACAACTATAATTCACCCCTCCACTTT.